These 24 T cell receptor beta chains share one sample of origin, sequenced in a study of T cell responses to AZD1222 COVID-19 vaccine. TCRdb's table, derived via immunoSEQ multiplex PCR, lists solely in-frame clones and lacks some. Of 75,000 to 90,000 clones in the sample, approximately 80% were seen once. The sequenced sample was peripheral blood, obtained on day 0 of AZD1222 vaccination. Receptors were obtained from an adult in good health.

This rearrangement joins TRBV5-5 to TRBJ1-1, with D unresolved. CDR1 and CDR2 (germline): SGHKS, YYEKEE (reference sequence). This CDR3 contains 13 residues. V was pared by 4 bases and J by 0 bases, with 7 bases between. CDR3 in amino acids: CASSIALNTEAFF. CDR3 DNA: TGTGCCAGCAGCATTGCTCTGAACACTGAAGCTTTCTTT.

CDR3 amino acids: CASSVTDSGNTIYF. The CDR3 nucleotides are TGTGCCAGCAGTGTAACAGACTCTGGAAACACCATATATTTT. The chain employs TRBV2 and TRBJ1-3; D not resolved. V lost 4 bases and J 0 bases, leaving 7 bases between the germline ends. The CDR3 contains 14 residues. Germline CDR1 is SNHLY and CDR2 is FYNNEI.

This chain joins TRBV6-5 and TRBJ2-7, with D possibly TRBD1 on 5 matching bases. V lost 0 bases and J 12 bases, leaving 15 bases between the germline ends. From germline, CDR1 is MNHEY and CDR2 SVGAGI. The CDR3 runs to 13 residues. For the CDR3, the DNA is TGTGCCAGCAGTTACTCGGGTCCCAGGGCTACGTACTTC. This encodes CASSYSGPRATYF.

The CDR3 DNA is TGTGCCAGCAGCCCGACCACAGGGGATGATGGCTACACCTTC. Its translation: CASSPTTGDDGYTF. The chain recombines TRBV5-4 with TRBJ1-2, with TRBD1 matching over 7 bases. Germline V gene lookup returns CDR1 SGHNT and CDR2 YYREEE (reference sequence). CDR3 length: 14 amino acids. Unmatched junction bases numbered 9, after V lost 4 bases and J lost 6 bases.

V and J are TRBV5-1 and TRBJ2-7; D perhaps matches TRBD2 (6 bases). Germline V gene sequence: CDR1 SGHRS, CDR2 YFSETQ. Between the trimmed V and J ends, which lost 0 bases and 0 bases, there was a span of 10 bases. The CDR3 loop spans 15 amino acids. This chain's CDR3 is CASSLGGGISYEQYF. The CDR3 DNA is TGCGCCAGCAGCTTGGGTGGAGGGATCTCCTACGAGCAGTACTTC.

This clone occurred a few times. This chain connects TRBV3-1 (or the pseudogene TRBV3-2) to TRBJ2-7; no reliable D call. Germline CDR1 and CDR2: LGHDT and YNNKEL (reference sequence). The CDR3 has 12 amino acids. Trimming left V 1 base short and J 3 bases short, with 4 bases between. In nucleotides, the CDR3 is TGTGCCAGCAGCCAAGGTCTCTACGAGCAGTACTTC. Residues: CASSQGLYEQYF.

The table lists this clone with a count of one. The chain has TRBV3-1 (or the pseudogene TRBV3-2) and TRBJ2-1, with a weak D call TRBD2 (6 bases). The CDR3 is 16 residues long. Trimming removed 0 bases from V and 3 bases from J, with 12 bases in between. Germline-derived CDR1 and CDR2 are LGHDT and YNNKEL (reference sequence). The CDR3 nucleotides read TGTGCCAGCAGCCAAGATTGGGAGGAAGGCTACAATGAGCAGTTCTTC. Translation: CASSQDWEEGYNEQFF.

The chain employs TRBV19 and TRBJ1-6; D is undetermined. V shed 1 base and J shed 9 bases, with 7 bases lying between them. The CDR3 runs to 13 residues. From germline, CDR1 is LNHDA and CDR2 SQIVND (reference sequence). The CDR3 reads CASSIATFSPLHF. CDR3 bases: TGTGCCAGTAGTATAGCAACATTTTCACCCCTCCACTTT.

For this clone: The junction does not match germline at one end; this may be a read error. At the DNA level, this CDR3 is encoded by other sequences in the same sample as well. V usage is TRBV2 and J usage is TRBJ2-7; the D gene is possibly TRBD1 (6 bases). From germline, CDR1 is SNHLY and CDR2 FYNNEI. The CDR3 length is 13 residues. CDR3 protein: CASSPGETYEQYF. The CDR3 DNA reads as TGTGCCAGCAGCCCAGGGGAAACCTACGAGCAGTACTTT.

The chain combines TRBV27 with TRBJ2-1, with D perhaps TRBD2 (5 bases). Trimming removed 7 bases from V and 3 bases from J, with 10 bases in between. The CDR3 has 13 residues. CDR1 is MNHEY and CDR2 is SMNVEV in the germline V gene (reference sequence). The CDR3 DNA is TGTGCCAGCAACGACGGACTCTACAATGAGCAGTTCTTC. Translating gives CASNDGLYNEQFF.

Only one count was recorded for this clone. This chain joins TRBV15 and TRBJ2-3; perhaps TRBD2 as D (5 bases). The germline V gene encodes CDR1 LNHNV and CDR2 YYDKDF (reference sequence). This CDR3 has 15 residues. Trimming cost V 5 bases and J 4 bases, with 16 bases left between them. The DNA of the CDR3 is TGTGCCACCAGCCAGTCACGGGGAAGTTCAGATACGCAGTATTTT. Residues: CATSQSRGSSDTQYF.

CDR3 bases: TGTGCCAGCAGTTTATTTTCCTATAATTCACCCCTCCACTTT. Amino acids: CASSLFSYNSPLHF. This chain connects TRBV27 to TRBJ1-6; no definite D call. Germline-derived CDR1 and CDR2 are MNHEY and SMNVEV (reference sequence). The CDR3 sequence is 14 residues long. The V and J ends lost 1 base and 1 base respectively, with 2 bases between them.

The chain joins TRBV6-5 to TRBJ1-3; no clear D gene. CDR1 and CDR2 (germline): MNHEY, SVGAGI. V dropped 0 bases and J dropped 1 base, with 10 bases sitting between them. The CDR3 has 16 amino acids. For the CDR3, the DNA is TGTGCCAGCAGTTACTCATCCGTGGGTTCTGGAAACACCATATATTTT. Its protein is CASSYSSVGSGNTIYF.

This clone appeared a few times. The rearrangement uses TRBV7-9 and TRBJ1-3, with D possibly TRBD1 on 6 matching bases. Germline-derived CDR1 and CDR2 are SEHNR and FQNEAQ (reference sequence). The CDR3 contains 15 residues. V gave up 7 bases and J gave up 0 bases, with 13 bases separating them. The CDR3 DNA follows: TGTGCCAGCATCCTGGACAGCAACTCTGGAAACACCATATATTTT. It codes for CASILDSNSGNTIYF. The variable domain in full, completed from reference TRBV7-9 and TRBJ1-3, reads DTGVSQNPRHKITKRGQNVTFRCDPISEHNRLYWYRQTLGQGPEFLTYFQNEAQLEKSRLLSDRFSAERPKGSFSTLEIQRTEQGDSAMYLCASILDSNSGNTIYFGEGSWLTVV.

Written as DNA, the CDR3 is TGTGCCAGCAGCTCAAAAAGGGACAGTCGAGGGACCTCCTACGAGCAGTACTTC. Amino acids: CASSSKRDSRGTSYEQYF. This chain links TRBV7-8 with TRBJ2-7; the match to TRBD1 covers 7 bases. CDR3 length equals 18 residues. The J segment lost 0 bases and the V segment lost 4 bases, leaving 15 bases of the junction unmatched. Germline CDR1 and CDR2: SGHVS and FQNEAQ.

The chain employs TRBV27 and TRBJ2-3; TRBD2 agrees at 8 bases. The CDR3 length is 14 residues. Trimming took 5 bases from V and 2 from J; bases not matched to a gene: 3. Germline V gene sequence: CDR1 MNHEY, CDR2 SMNVEV (reference sequence). The CDR3 reads CASSTSGNTDTQYF. The DNA of the CDR3 is TGTGCCAGCAGTACTAGCGGAAACACAGATACGCAGTATTTT.

This clone was detected only a few times. This chain connects TRBV9 to TRBJ1-1; D remains ambiguous. V gave up 3 bases and J gave up 1 base, with 1 base separating them. The CDR3 runs to 11 residues. The germline V gene has CDR1 SGDLS and CDR2 YYNGEE. CDR3 DNA: TGTGCCAGCAGCGGGAACACTGAAGCTTTCTTT. Its translation is CASSGNTEAFF. Full variable domain (rest looked up from reference TRBV9 and TRBJ1-1): DSGVTQTPKHLITATGQRVTLRCSPRSGDLSVYWYQQSLDQGLQFLIQYYNGEERAKGNILERFSAQQFPDLHSELNLSSLELGDSALYFCASSGNTEAFFGQGTRLTVV.

The chain recombines TRBV19 with TRBJ1-5; no reliable D call. This CDR3 has 15 residues. The ends were cut back, 3 bases at V and 4 bases at J, with 13 bases in the middle. Germline CDR1 reads LNHDA; CDR2 reads SQIVND (reference sequence). The CDR3 sequence: CASSILRTLNQPQHF. The CDR3 nucleotides are TGTGCCAGTAGTATTTTAAGGACGTTGAATCAGCCCCAGCATTTT.

The chain recombines TRBV6-5 with TRBJ1-1, with a possible D match to TRBD1 (6 bases). Looked up from germline, CDR1 is MNHEY and CDR2 is SVGAGI. The V gene lost 9 bases and the J gene lost 3 bases, with 14 bases spanning the gap. This CDR3 region has 13 residues. The CDR3 sequence is CASRWGRDTEAFF. The CDR3 coding sequence is TGTGCCAGTCGATGGGGGCGAGACACTGAAGCTTTCTTT.

The chain uses TRBV5-4 and TRBJ2-4; 8 bases map to TRBD2. This CDR3 is built from 16 residues. Germline V gene sequence: CDR1 SGHNT, CDR2 YYREEE (reference sequence). V was clipped by 0 bases and J by 7 bases; unmatched bases: 9. The CDR3: CASSLAGQREYNIQYF. The CDR3, as DNA: TGTGCCAGCAGCTTGGCCGGTCAGCGGGAGTACAACATTCAGTACTTC.

The chain uses TRBV7-2 and TRBJ2-3; tentatively, D is TRBD2 (6 bases). The germline V gene encodes CDR1 SGHTA and CDR2 FQGNSA. This CDR3 has 14 residues. Trimming shortened V by 5 bases and J by 5 bases, and 14 bases separated the two germline ends. In DNA, the CDR3 is TGTGCCAGCAGCCCTCGGAGGGACCAAGATACGCAGTATTTT. It specifies CASSPRRDQDTQYF.

The chain links TRBV5-6 to TRBJ2-7; TRBD2 might be the D (6 bases). Trimming took 4 bases from V and 1 from J, leaving 12 bases between them. CDR3 length: 14 residues. Germline V gene data show CDR1 as SGHDT and CDR2 as YYEEEE. The DNA of the CDR3 is TGTGCCAGCAGCGCGGGACTGACGTCCTACGAGCAGTACTTC. This codes for CASSAGLTSYEQYF.

The CDR3 protein is CASSFDLAGGGGELFF. The CDR3 DNA reads TGCGCCAGCAGCTTCGACCTAGCGGGAGGCGGCGGGGAGCTGTTTTTT. The chain couples TRBV5-1 to TRBJ2-2, with 11 bases aligning to TRBD2. Unmatched junction bases numbered 7, after V lost 2 bases and J lost 7 bases. This CDR3 comprises 16 residues. From germline, CDR1 is SGHRS and CDR2 YFSETQ.

The chain is built from TRBV3-1 (or the pseudogene TRBV3-2) and TRBJ1-2, with D possibly TRBD1 on 5 matching bases. Per germline, CDR1 LGHDT and CDR2 YNNKEL (reference sequence). This CDR3 spans 14 amino acids. The V and J ends lost 0 bases and 6 bases respectively, with 11 bases between them. The CDR3 region is CASSQDVRADGYTF. DNA for the CDR3: TGTGCCAGCAGCCAAGATGTCAGGGCGGATGGCTACACCTTC.